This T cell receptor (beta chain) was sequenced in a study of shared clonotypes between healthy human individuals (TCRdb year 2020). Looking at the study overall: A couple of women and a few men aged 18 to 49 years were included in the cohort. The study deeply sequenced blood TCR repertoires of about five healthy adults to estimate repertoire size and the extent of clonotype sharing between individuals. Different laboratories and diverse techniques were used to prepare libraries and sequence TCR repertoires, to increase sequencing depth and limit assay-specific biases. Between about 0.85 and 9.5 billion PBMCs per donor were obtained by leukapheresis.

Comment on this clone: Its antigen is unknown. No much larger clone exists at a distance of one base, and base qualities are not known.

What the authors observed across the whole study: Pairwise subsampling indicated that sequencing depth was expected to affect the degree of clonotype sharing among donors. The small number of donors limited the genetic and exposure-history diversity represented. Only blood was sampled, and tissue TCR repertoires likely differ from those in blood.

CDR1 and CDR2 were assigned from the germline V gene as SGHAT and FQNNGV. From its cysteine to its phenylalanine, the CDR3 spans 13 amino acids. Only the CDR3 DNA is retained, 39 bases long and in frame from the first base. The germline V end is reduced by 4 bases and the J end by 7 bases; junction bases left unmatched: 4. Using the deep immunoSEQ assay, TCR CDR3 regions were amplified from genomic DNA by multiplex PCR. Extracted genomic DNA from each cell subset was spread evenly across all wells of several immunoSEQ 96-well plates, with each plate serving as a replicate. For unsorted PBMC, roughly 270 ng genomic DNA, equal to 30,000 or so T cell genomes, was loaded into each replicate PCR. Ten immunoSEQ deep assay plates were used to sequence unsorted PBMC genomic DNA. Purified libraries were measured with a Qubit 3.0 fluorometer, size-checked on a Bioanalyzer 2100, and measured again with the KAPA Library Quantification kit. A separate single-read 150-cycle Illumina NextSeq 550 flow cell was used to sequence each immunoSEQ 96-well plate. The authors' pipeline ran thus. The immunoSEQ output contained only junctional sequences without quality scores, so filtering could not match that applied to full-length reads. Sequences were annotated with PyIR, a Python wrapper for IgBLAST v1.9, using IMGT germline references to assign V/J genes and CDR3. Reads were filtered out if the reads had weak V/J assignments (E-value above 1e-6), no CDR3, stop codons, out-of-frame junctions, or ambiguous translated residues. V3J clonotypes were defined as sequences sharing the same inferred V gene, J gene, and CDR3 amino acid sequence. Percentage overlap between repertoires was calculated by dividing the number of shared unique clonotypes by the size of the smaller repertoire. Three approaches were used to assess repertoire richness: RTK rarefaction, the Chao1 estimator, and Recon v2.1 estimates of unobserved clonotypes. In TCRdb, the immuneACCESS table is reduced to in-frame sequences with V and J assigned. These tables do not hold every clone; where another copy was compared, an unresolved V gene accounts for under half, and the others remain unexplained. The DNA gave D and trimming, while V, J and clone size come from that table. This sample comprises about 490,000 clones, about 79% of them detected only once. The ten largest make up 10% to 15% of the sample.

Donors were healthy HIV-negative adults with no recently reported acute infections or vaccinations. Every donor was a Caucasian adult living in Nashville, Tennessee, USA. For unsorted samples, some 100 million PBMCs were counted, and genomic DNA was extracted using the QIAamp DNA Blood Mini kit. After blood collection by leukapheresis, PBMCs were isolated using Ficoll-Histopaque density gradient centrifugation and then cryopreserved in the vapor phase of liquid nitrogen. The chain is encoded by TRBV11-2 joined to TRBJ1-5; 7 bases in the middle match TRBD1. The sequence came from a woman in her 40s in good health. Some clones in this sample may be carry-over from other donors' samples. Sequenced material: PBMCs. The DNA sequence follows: TGTGCCAGCAGCTACGACAGGGCCCAGCCCCAGCATTTT. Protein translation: CASSYDRAQPQHF.